This T cell receptor (beta chain) was captured by sequencing in a study of cytomegalovirus exposure and HLA in healthy donors. This clone has a single count. Its antigen is undetermined. The PCR employed 60 Vbeta primers together with 13 Jbeta primers. Repertoires were generated with immunoSEQ multiplex PCR, while TCRdb's copy carries only in-frame clones and drops some. The sample shows about 93,000 clones, under 85% of them seen only once. Findings of the study overall: There were several of the most significant clusters that appeared linked to common viral pathogens in a later analysis.

V dropped 1 base and J dropped 2; count of bases not matched to a gene: 2. Germline V gives CDR1 SGHVS, CDR2 FQNEAQ. The CDR3 has 15 amino acids. The chain recombines TRBV7-8 with TRBJ1-5; TRBD1 aligns across 7 bases. Source material: PBMCs. This sequence was found in a boy aged 10-17 years in good health and CMV-seronegative. CDR3 loop: CASSLGGGGNQPQHF. The DNA for the CDR3 is TGTGCCAGCAGCTTAGGAGGGGGCGGCAATCAGCCCCAGCATTTT.